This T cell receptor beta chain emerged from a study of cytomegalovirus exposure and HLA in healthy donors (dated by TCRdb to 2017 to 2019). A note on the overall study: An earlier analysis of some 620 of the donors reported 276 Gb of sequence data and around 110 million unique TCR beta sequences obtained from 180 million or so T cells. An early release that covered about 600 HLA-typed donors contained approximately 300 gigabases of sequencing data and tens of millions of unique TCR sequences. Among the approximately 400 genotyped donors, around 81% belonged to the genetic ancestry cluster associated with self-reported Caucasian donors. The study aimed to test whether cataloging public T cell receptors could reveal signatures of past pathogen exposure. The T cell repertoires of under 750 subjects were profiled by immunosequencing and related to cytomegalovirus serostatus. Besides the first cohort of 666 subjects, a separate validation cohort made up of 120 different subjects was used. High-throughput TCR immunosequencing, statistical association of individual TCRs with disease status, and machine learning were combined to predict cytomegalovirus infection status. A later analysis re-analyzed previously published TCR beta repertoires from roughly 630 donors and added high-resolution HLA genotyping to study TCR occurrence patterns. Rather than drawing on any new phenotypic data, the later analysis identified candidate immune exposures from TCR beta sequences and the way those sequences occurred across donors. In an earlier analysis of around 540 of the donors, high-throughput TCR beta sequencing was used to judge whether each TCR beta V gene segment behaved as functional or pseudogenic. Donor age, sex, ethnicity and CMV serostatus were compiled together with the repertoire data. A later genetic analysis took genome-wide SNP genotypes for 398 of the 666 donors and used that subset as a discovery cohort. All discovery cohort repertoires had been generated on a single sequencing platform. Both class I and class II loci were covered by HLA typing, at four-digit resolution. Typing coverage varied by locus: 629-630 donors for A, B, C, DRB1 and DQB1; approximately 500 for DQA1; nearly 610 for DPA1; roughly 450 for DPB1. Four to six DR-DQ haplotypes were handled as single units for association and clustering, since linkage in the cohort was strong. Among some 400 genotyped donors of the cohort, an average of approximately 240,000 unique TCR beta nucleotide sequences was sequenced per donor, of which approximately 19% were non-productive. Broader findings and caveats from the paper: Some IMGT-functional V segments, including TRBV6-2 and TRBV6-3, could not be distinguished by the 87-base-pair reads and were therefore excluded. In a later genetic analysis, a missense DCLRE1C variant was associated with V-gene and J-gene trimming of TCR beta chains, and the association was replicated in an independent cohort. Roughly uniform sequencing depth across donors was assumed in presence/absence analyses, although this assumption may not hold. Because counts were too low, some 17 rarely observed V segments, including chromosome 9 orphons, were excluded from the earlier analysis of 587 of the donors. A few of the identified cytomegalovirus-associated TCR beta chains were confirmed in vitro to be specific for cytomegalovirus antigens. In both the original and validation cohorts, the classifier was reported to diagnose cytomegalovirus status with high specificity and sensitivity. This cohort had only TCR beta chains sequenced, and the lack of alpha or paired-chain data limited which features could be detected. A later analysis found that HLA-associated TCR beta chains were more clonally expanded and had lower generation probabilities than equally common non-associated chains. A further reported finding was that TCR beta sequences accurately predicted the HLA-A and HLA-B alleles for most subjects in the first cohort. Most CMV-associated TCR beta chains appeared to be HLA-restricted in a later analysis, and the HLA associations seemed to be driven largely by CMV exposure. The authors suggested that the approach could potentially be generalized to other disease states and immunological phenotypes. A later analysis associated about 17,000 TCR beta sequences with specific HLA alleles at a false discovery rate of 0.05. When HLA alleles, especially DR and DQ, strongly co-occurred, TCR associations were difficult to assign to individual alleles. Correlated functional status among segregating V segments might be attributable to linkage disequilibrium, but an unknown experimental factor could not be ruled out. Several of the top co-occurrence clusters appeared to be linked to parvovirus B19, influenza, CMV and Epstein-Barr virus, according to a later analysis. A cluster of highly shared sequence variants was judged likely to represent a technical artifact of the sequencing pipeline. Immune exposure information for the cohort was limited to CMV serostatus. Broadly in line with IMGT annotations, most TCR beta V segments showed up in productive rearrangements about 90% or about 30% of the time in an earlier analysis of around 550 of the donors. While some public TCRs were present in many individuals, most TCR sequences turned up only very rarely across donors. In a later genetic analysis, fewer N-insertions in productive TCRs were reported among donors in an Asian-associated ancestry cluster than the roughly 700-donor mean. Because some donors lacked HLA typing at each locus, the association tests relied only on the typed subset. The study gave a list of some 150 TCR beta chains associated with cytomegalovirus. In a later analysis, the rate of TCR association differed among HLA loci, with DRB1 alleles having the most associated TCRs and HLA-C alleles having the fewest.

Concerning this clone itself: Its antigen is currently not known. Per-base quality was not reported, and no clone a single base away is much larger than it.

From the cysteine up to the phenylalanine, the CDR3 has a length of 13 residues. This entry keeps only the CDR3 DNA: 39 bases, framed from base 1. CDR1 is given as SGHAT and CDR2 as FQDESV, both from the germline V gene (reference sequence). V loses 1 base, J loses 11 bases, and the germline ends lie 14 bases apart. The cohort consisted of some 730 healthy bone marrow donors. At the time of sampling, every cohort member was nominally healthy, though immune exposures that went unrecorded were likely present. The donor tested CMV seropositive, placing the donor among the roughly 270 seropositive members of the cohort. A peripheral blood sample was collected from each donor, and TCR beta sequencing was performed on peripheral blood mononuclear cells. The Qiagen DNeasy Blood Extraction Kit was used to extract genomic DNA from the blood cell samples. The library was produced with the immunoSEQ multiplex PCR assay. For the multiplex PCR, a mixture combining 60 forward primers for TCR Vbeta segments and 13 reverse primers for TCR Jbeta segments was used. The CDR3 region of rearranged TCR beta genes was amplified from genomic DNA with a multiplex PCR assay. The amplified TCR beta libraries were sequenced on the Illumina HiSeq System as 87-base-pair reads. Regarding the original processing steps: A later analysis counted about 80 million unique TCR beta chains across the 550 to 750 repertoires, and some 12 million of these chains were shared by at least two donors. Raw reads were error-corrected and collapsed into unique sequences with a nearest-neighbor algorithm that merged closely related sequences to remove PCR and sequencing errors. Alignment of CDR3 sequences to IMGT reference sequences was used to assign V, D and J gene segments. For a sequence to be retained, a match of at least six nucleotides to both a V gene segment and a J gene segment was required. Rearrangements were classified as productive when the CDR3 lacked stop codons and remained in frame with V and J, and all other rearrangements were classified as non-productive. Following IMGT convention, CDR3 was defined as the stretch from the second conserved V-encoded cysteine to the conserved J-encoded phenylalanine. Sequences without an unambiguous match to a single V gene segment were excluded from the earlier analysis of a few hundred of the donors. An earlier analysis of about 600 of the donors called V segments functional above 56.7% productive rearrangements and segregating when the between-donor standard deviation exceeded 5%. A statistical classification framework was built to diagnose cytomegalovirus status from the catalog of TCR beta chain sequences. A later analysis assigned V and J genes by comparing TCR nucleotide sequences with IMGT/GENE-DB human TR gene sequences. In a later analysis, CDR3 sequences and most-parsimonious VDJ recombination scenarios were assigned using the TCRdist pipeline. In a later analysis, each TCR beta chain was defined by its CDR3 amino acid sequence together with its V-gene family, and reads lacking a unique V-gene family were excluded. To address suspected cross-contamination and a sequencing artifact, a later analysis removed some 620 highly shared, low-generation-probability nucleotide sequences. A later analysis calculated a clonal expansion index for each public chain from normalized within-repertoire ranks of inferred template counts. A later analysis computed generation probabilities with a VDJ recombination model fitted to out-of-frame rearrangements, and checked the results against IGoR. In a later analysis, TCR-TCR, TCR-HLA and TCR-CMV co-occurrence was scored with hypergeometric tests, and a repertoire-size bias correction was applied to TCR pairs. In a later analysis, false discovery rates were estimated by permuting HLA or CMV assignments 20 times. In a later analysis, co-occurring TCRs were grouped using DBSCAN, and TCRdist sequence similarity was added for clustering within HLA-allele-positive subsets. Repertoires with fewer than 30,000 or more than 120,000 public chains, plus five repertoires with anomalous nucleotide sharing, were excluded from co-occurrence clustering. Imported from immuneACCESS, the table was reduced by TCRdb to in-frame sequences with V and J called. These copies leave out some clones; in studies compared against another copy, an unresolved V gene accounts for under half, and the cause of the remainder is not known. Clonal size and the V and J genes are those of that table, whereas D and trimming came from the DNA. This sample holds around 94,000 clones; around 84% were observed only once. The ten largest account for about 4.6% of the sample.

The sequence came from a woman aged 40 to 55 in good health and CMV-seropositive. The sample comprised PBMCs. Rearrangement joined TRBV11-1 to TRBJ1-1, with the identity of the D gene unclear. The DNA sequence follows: TGTGCCAGCAGCTTAGGGCCGGGAGATGGGGCTTTCTTT. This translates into CASSLGPGDGAFF.